Below are 21 T cell receptor beta chains sequenced from a single sample in a study of shared clonotypes between healthy human individuals. Repertoires were generated with immunoSEQ multiplex PCR, while TCRdb's copy carries only in-frame clones and drops some. The table includes 660,000 or so clones, about 95% detected once. Cells designated naive CD8 were CD45RO-negative and were positively selected for CCR7, with terminally differentiated effector memory CD45RA+ cells excluded. Input material: naive CD8+ T cells sorted from blood. These receptors were collected from a woman in her thirties in good health.

The rearrangement uses TRBV7-6 and TRBJ2-7; a possible D gene is TRBD1 (6 bases). Germline CDR1 is SGHVS and CDR2 is FNYEAQ. The CDR3 loop spans 15 amino acids. V lost 3 bases to trimming and J lost 2 bases, with 14 bases between them. CDR3 region: CASSFGSGVPYEQYF. DNA for the CDR3: TGTGCCAGCAGCTTTGGGTCAGGGGTCCCCTACGAGCAGTACTTC.

V usage is TRBV6-1 and J usage is TRBJ2-7, with a possible D match to TRBD2 (5 bases). The CDR3 totals 15 residues. The germline CDR1 and CDR2 sequences are MNHNS and SASEGT. V lost 5 bases to trimming and J lost 12 bases, with 26 bases between them. The CDR3 protein is CASSFGIGESRERYF. The DNA for the CDR3 is TGTGCCAGCAGTTTTGGAATTGGGGAGTCCCGAGAGAGGTACTTC.

The chain has TRBV2 and TRBJ2-1; D may be TRBD2 (6 bases). This CDR3 has 14 residues. Trimming removed 11 bases from V and 0 bases from J, with 14 bases in between. CDR1 is SNHLY, CDR2 FYNNEI, per germline. In nucleotides, the CDR3 is TGTGCCGGAGGCGGGGCTAGCTCCTACAATGAGCAGTTCTTC. It specifies CAGGGASSYNEQFF.

The V gene is TRBV11-2, the J gene TRBJ1-2; possible D gene TRBD1, 6 bases. Germline loops: CDR1 SGHAT, CDR2 FQNNGV. The CDR3 has 16 residues. V shed 5 bases and J shed 2 bases, with 18 bases lying between them. The CDR3 protein is CASSRPGDTENYGYTF. The DNA for the CDR3 is TGTGCCAGCAGCCGCCCTGGGGACACTGAAAACTATGGCTACACCTTC.

The chain is built from TRBV9 and TRBJ1-2; no firm D call. Germline CDR1 is SGDLS and CDR2 is YYNGEE. The CDR3 totals 14 residues. V lost 4 bases, J lost 4 bases, and 14 bases lay in between. The CDR3 sequence: CASSSAGLSYGYTF. The CDR3 coding sequence is TGTGCCAGCAGCTCCGCTGGGCTATCCTATGGCTACACCTTC.

The chain couples TRBV29-1 to TRBJ2-5; D not certain. The J call may be mistaken, given a closer DNA end match to TRBJ2-7. Germline CDR1 reads SQVTM; CDR2 reads ANQGSEA. CDR3 size: 14 residues. CDR3 in amino acids: CSVEDVGRPYEQYF. CDR3 coding DNA: TGCAGCGTTGAAGATGTCGGCAGGCCCTACGAGCAGTACTTC.

This chain connects TRBV10-3 to TRBJ2-2; the match to TRBD2 covers 15 bases. The J segment lost 7 bases and the V segment lost 10 bases, leaving 10 bases of the junction unmatched. Germline CDR1 ENHRY, CDR2 SYGVKD. The CDR3 is 16 residues long. The CDR3 DNA reads as TGTGCCACCGGACTAGCGGGAGGGCCTTTGGGCGGGGAGCTGTTTTTT. Translating gives CATGLAGGPLGGELFF.

The chain has TRBV6-1 and TRBJ2-7; D ambiguous. Germline V gene data show CDR1 as MNHNS and CDR2 as SASEGT. The CDR3 is made up of 16 amino acids. With 1 base removed from V and 3 bases from J, the gap between germline ends came to 16 bases. In nucleotides, the CDR3 is TGTGCCAGCAGTGAAGGCCCGGCCTATCCTCTCTACGAGCAGTACTTC. Its translation is CASSEGPAYPLYEQYF.

V gene TRBV28 combines with J gene TRBJ2-7, with TRBD2 matching 7 bases. From germline, CDR1 is MDHEN and CDR2 SYDVKM. This CDR3 is built from 15 residues. The J segment lost 1 base and the V segment lost 3 bases, leaving 6 bases of the junction unmatched. The CDR3 nucleotides are TGTGCCAGCAGTTTGGGGCGGGGGAGTTCCTACGAGCAGTACTTC. This codes for CASSLGRGSSYEQYF. The entire variable domain, with the rest obtained from reference TRBV28 and TRBJ2-7, is as follows: DVKVTQSSRYLVKRTGEKVFLECVQDMDHENMFWYRQDPGLGLRLIYFSYDVKMKEKGDIPEGYSVSREKKERFSLILESASTNQTSMYLCASSLGRGSSYEQYFGPGTRLTVT.

CDR3 residues: CTSSQDGILGIHEQYF. The CDR3 nucleotides are TGCACCAGCAGCCAAGATGGGATCCTGGGAATCCACGAGCAGTACTTC. V gene TRBV1 combines with J gene TRBJ2-7. TRBV1 is tagged as a pseudogene. The CDR3 contains 16 residues.

This chain connects TRBV28 to TRBJ2-7; no firm D call. The V gene lost 5 bases and the J gene lost 5 bases, with 16 bases spanning the gap. The CDR3 covers 14 residues. Germline V gene sequence: CDR1 MDHEN, CDR2 SYDVKM. The CDR3 nucleotides read TGTGCCAGCAGTACCCGATTCCAGGTAGACGAGCAGTACTTC. Protein sequence: CASSTRFQVDEQYF.

In this sample, this clone turned up once. CDR3 bases: TGTGCCAGCAGTTACGTAGGTGGTTGGTCACCCCTCCACTTT. This sequence encodes CASSYVGGWSPLHF. The V and J genes are TRBV27 and TRBJ1-6; D call uncertain. The V gene lost 4 bases and the J gene lost 10 bases, with 14 bases spanning the gap. CDR1 MNHEY and CDR2 SMNVEV come from the germline V gene (reference sequence). The CDR3 loop spans 14 amino acids.

Worth noting for this clone: The sample holds other DNA sequences that translate to the same CDR3. The rearrangement links TRBV19 to TRBJ2-7, with 8 bases fitting TRBD2. CDR3 length: 14 amino acids. The germline V gene has CDR1 LNHDA and CDR2 SQIVND (reference sequence). V lost 5 bases, J lost 3 bases, and 6 bases stayed unmatched. CDR3 sequence: CASSPGLVLYEQYF. In DNA form, the CDR3 reads TGTGCCAGTAGTCCGGGACTAGTTCTCTACGAGCAGTACTTC. The full variable domain, completed using reference TRBV19 and TRBJ2-7, is DGGITQSPKYLFRKEGQNVTLSCEQNLNHDAMYWYRQDPGQGLRLIYYSQIVNDFQKGDIAEGYSVSREKKESFPLTVTSAQKNPTAFYLCASSPGLVLYEQYFGPGTRLTVT.

The chain is built from TRBV9 and TRBJ2-3, with D possibly matching TRBD1 (6 bases). Germline CDR1 is SGDLS and CDR2 is YYNGEE. The CDR3 consists of 13 residues. Trimming took off 7 bases at V and 2 bases at J, with 11 bases between the two ends. The CDR3 is CASEDSFTDTQYF. The CDR3 region has the DNA TGTGCCAGCGAGGACAGTTTCACAGATACGCAGTATTTT. Filled out from reference TRBV9 and TRBJ2-3, the complete variable domain reads DSGVTQTPKHLITATGQRVTLRCSPRSGDLSVYWYQQSLDQGLQFLIQYYNGEERAKGNILERFSAQQFPDLHSELNLSSLELGDSALYFCASEDSFTDTQYFGPGTRLTVL.

The J gene is TRBJ1-2, the V gene TRBV9, with TRBD1 matching over 7 bases. The length of the CDR3 is 16 residues. V shed 2 bases and J 4 bases; nucleotides not matched to a gene: 11. Germline V lookup: CDR1 SGDLS, CDR2 YYNGEE. The CDR3 region is CASSVTYRGPLYGYTF. The CDR3 DNA is TGTGCCAGCAGCGTCACATACAGGGGCCCCCTCTATGGCTACACCTTC.

This clone appeared once. The gene calls are TRBV25-1 and TRBJ2-3, with 7 bases matching TRBD2. The V gene's germline CDR1 is MGHDK and CDR2 SYGVNS. J gave up 14 bases and V 3 bases, and 17 bases lay outside the gene matches. There are 15 residues in the CDR3. CDR3 sequence: CASSDRAGPHPGPYF. The CDR3 region has the DNA TGTGCCAGCAGTGATCGAGCGGGACCTCACCCTGGCCCGTATTTT.

The V and J genes are TRBV6-5 and TRBJ2-3; TRBD2 aligns across 7 bases. With 5 bases clipped from V and 2 bases from J, the junction kept 4 bases outside the gene matches. The CDR3 has 14 residues. Germline CDR1 MNHEY, CDR2 SVGAGI. The CDR3: CASSPAGVTDTQYF. The CDR3 DNA reads TGTGCCAGCAGTCCCGCGGGGGTCACAGATACGCAGTATTTT.

The rearrangement uses TRBV19 and TRBJ2-1; 8 bases match TRBD2. The J segment lost 4 bases and the V segment lost 3 bases, leaving 8 bases of the junction unmatched. CDR1 is LNHDA, CDR2 SQIVND, per germline (reference sequence). CDR3 length: 16 amino acids. The CDR3 region is CASSMSREGRYNEQFF. The CDR3 nucleotides read TGTGCCAGTAGTATGTCACGGGAGGGCCGGTACAATGAGCAGTTCTTC.

V and J are TRBV28 and TRBJ1-1; maybe TRBD1 (5 bases). CDR3 size: 15 residues. Germline V CDR1 and CDR2: MDHEN, SYDVKM. V lost 5 bases and J 1 base, leaving 14 bases between the germline ends. The CDR3 region has the DNA TGTGCCAGCAGTGCCCGCAGGGTACCGAACACTGAAGCTTTCTTT. This sequence encodes CASSARRVPNTEAFF.

The chain links TRBV4-1 to TRBJ2-7, with 7 nucleotides matching TRBD2. The CDR3 is 16 residues long. J was trimmed by 5 bases and V by 4 bases; bases with no gene match: 14. Germline lookup yields CDR1 MGHRA and CDR2 YSYEKL. The CDR3 is CASSPGGATGGDEQYF. The DNA of the CDR3 is TGCGCCAGCAGCCCGGGTGGAGCTACTGGGGGGGACGAGCAGTACTTC.

V and J are TRBV5-8 and TRBJ2-7; the D is unclear. Germline lookup yields CDR1 SGHTS and CDR2 YDEGEE. Trimming pared 7 bases from V and 7 bases from J, leaving 12 bases between. The CDR3 spans 11 residues. CDR3 coding DNA: TGTGCCAGCCGTGTTTCTGAAGAGCAGTACTTC. It codes for CASRVSEEQYF.